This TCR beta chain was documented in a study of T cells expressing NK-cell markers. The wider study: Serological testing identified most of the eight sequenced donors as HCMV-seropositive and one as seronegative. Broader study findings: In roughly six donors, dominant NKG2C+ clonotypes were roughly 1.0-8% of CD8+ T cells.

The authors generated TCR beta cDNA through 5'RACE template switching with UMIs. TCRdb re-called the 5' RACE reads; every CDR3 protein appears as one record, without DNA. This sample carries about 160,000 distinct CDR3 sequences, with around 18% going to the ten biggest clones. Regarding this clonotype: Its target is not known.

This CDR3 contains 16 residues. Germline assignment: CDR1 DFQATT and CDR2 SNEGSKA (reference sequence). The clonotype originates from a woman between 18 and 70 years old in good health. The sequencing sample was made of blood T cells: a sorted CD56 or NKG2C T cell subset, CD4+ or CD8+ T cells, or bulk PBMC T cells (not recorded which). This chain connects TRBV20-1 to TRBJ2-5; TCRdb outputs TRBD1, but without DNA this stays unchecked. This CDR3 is CSARDAATGVWETQYF.